These 18 T cell receptor beta chains were all obtained from the same sample, sequenced in a study of read filtering for tumor transcriptome and immune sequencing (TCRdb year 2020). Data came from an Illumina HiSeq 4000. TCR libraries were built from approximately 400 ng RNA with the Immunoverse kit, using molecular barcoded adaptors covering alpha/delta and beta/gamma chains. TCRdb handled the public reads itself, with Q25 trimming in fastp and clone calling in MiXCR, and kept productive beta chains. Merged by CDR3 protein, the rows form single entries marked with the most common genes and DNA. The sample table contains about 86,000 distinct CDR3 sequences; only one count was recorded for roughly an eighth of them. The ten largest clones add up to just under 15% of the sample. Sequencing input: a population of CD138-negative cells sorted from bone marrow. The intended sense of this specimen's cell subset or site label: bone marrow mononuclear cells depleted of CD138+ plasma/myeloma cells by negative magnetic selection. These TCRs come from a donor aged 40 or older with multiple myeloma.

This clonotype was detected only a few times. The gene calls are TRBV7-2 and TRBJ2-1; 7 nucleotides align to TRBD2. The V gene end was trimmed by 7 bases and the J gene end by 2 bases; junction bases not matched to a gene: 8. Germline V gives CDR1 SGHTA, CDR2 FQGNSA. The CDR3 is 15 amino acids. The CDR3 DNA follows: TGTGCCAGCAACTTTGCTAGCGGAGCCTACAATGAGCAGTTCTTC. Translated: CASNFASGAYNEQFF.

This clonotype was seen repeatedly, ten times or more. V is TRBV2 and J is TRBJ2-5; D not certain. Trimming stripped 5 bases from V and 1 base from J, with 8 bases between. The CDR3 runs 13 residues. In germline, CDR1 is SNHLY, CDR2 FYNNEI. The CDR3 bases are TGTGCCAGCAGTAAAGAGGCCCAAGAGACCCAGTACTTC. It is translated as CASSKEAQETQYF.

In this sample, this clonotype turned up many times. This chain links TRBV7-9 with TRBJ1-1; 9 nucleotides match TRBD1. CDR3 length: 16 residues. V lost 3 bases, J lost 3 bases, and 8 bases stayed unmatched. Germline CDR1 reads SEHNR; CDR2 reads FQNEAQ (reference sequence). CDR3 coding DNA: TGTGCCAGCAGCTTGATTACAGGGGGCAAAGACACTGAAGCTTTCTTT. As protein: CASSLITGGKDTEAFF.

A word on this clonotype: Being one base from a much bigger clone, this may be a read error. The chain recombines TRBV29-1 with TRBJ1-1; D is perhaps TRBD1 (5 bases). This CDR3 has 14 amino acids. Germline V gives CDR1 SQVTM, CDR2 ANQGSEA. CDR3 protein: CSCGGNGLNTEALF. The CDR3 DNA follows: TGCAGCTGTGGGGGGAACGGCTTGAACACTGAAGCTCTCTTT.

This clonotype was detected many times. V is TRBV6-1 and J is TRBJ2-1; D might be TRBD2 (5 bases). Germline V CDR1 and CDR2: MNHNS, SASEGT. CDR3 size: 19 residues. V dropped 1 base and J dropped 0 bases, with 19 bases sitting between them. CDR3 nucleotide sequence: TGTGCCAGCAGTGAAGAGGCTAAGCGGATTGTAAGCTCCTACAATGAGCAGTTCTTC. It codes for CASSEEAKRIVSSYNEQFF.

The table lists this clonotype with many counts. The chain recombines TRBV6-5 with TRBJ2-5; TRBD1 or TRBD2 may be the D gene (6 bases each). Trimming removed 4 bases at V and 5 bases at J, with 17 bases between. The CDR3 loop spans 15 amino acids. Germline V gene lookup returns CDR1 MNHEY and CDR2 SVGAGI. For the CDR3, the DNA is TGTGCCAGCAGTTTCGACCCGGGGGCTCGGGAGACCCAGTACTTC. As protein: CASSFDPGARETQYF.

This clonotype showed up just a few times. The chain carries TRBV29-1 and TRBJ1-1; D possibly corresponds to TRBD1 (6 bases). The CDR3 runs to 12 residues. V was clipped by 7 bases and J by 4 bases, with 13 bases between them. Per the germline V gene, CDR1 is SQVTM and CDR2 is ANQGSEA. CDR3 protein: CSAQGQSTEAFF. CDR3 in DNA: TGCAGCGCACAGGGTCAGAGCACTGAAGCTTTCTTT.

The sample holds many counts of this clonotype. CDR3 sequence: CASSLTAGTETYGYTF. The DNA of the CDR3 is TGTGCCAGCTCCCTCACCGCGGGGACGGAAACATATGGCTACACCTTC. The gene calls are TRBV18 and TRBJ1-2, with a tentative D call TRBD1 (5 bases). Trimming shortened V by 6 bases and J by 5 bases, and 22 bases separated the two germline ends. The V gene's germline CDR1 is KGHSH and CDR2 LQKENI. This CDR3 region has 16 residues. Full variable domain (rest looked up from reference TRBV18 and TRBJ1-2): NAGVMQNPRHLVRRRGQEARLRCSPMKGHSHVYWYRQLPEEGLKFMVYLQKENIIDESGMPKERFSAEFPKEGPSILRIQQVVRGDSAAYFCASSLTAGTETYGYTFGSGTRLTVV.

This sequence joins TRBV5-1 and TRBJ1-1; a weak D match, TRBD1 (5 bases). Germline V gives CDR1 SGHRS, CDR2 YFSETQ. The CDR3 contains 14 residues. V was shortened by 0 bases and J by 5 bases, with 11 bases between the two germline ends. CDR3 sequence reads: CASSLVEGRTEAFF. The CDR3 region has the DNA TGCGCCAGCAGCTTGGTGGAGGGGAGGACTGAAGCTTTCTTT.

In the case of this clonotype: It differs at one base from a far larger clone, so likely a read error. The conserved closing phenylalanine or tryptophan is absent in this CDR3, likely reflecting a read error. This chain connects TRBV6-6 to TRBJ2-7, with no clear D. The V end lost 4 bases, the J end lost 3 bases, and 10 bases lay between the germline ends. The CDR3 length is 13 residues. Germline CDR1 MNHNY, CDR2 SVGAGI (reference sequence). The CDR3 DNA is TGTGCCAGCAGTTTCGGTTTCCGCTACGAGCAGTACTTA. Its translation is CASSFGFRYEQYL.

There are a few counts of this clonotype. The gene calls are TRBV4-1 and TRBJ2-2, with D possibly TRBD1 on 5 matching bases. With 0 bases removed from V and 6 bases from J, the gap between germline ends came to 11 bases. Looked up from germline, CDR1 is MGHRA and CDR2 is YSYEKL. CDR3 size: 15 residues. The CDR3 DNA reads as TGCGCCAGCAGCCAAGATTCAGGACATCCCGGGGAGCTGTTTTTT. This codes for CASSQDSGHPGELFF.

This clonotype has just a few counts. The chain carries TRBV5-1 and TRBJ2-7; D call uncertain. The CDR3 loop spans 13 amino acids. Deletions cut 4 bases from V and 0 bases from J, with 8 bases between. CDR1 and CDR2 (germline): SGHRS, YFSETQ. The CDR3 nucleotides are TGCGCCAGCAGCCCAGCCCCCTCCTACGAGCAGTACTTC. It specifies CASSPAPSYEQYF.

This clonotype was counted ten times or more. The chain links TRBV18 to TRBJ2-2; either TRBD1 or TRBD2 may fit D (5 bases each). Germline lookup yields CDR1 KGHSH and CDR2 LQKENI. CDR3 size: 15 residues. Trimming took 3 bases from V and 4 from J, leaving 12 bases between them. This CDR3 is CASSPYGASTGELFF. DNA of the CDR3: TGTGCCAGCTCACCGTACGGGGCGAGCACCGGGGAGCTGTTTTTT.

This clonotype was detected many times. The J gene is TRBJ2-1, the V gene TRBV6-2 or TRBV6-3; D gene uncertain. The CDR3 has 15 residues. The V and J ends lost 5 bases and 7 bases respectively, with 18 bases between them. The V gene's germline CDR1 is MNHEY and CDR2 SVGEGT. The CDR3 bases are TGTGCCAGCAGTCCCCATTCCCAGACTCCGAATGAGCAGTTCTTC. It yields the protein CASSPHSQTPNEQFF.

This clonotype was seen more than once but under ten times. This chain uses TRBV5-1 with TRBJ2-3, with D possibly TRBD2 on 6 matching bases. CDR1 and CDR2 from the germline V gene are SGHRS and YFSETQ. CDR3 length: 16 residues. Deletions cut 1 base from V and 1 base from J, with 13 bases between. CDR3 coding DNA: TGCGCCAGCAGCTTGAGTGGGGCTAGCGGCACAGATACGCAGTATTTT. Amino acids: CASSLSGASGTDTQYF.

At least ten counts were recorded for this clonotype. V usage is TRBV3-1 and J usage is TRBJ1-1; weak D call: TRBD1 (5 bases). This CDR3 has 13 residues. Trimming took 4 bases from V and 1 from J, leaving 7 bases between them. Germline loops: CDR1 LGHDT, CDR2 YNNKEL (reference sequence). CDR3 region: CASSPRGNTEAFF. CDR3 in DNA: TGTGCCAGCAGCCCAAGGGGGAACACTGAAGCTTTCTTT.

In this sample, this clonotype turned up many times. The gene calls are TRBV4-2 and TRBJ2-1; no reliable D call. Trimming cost V 4 bases and J 10 bases, with 17 bases left between them. Germline CDR1 LGHNA, CDR2 YNFKEQ. This CDR3 has 14 amino acids. The CDR3 DNA reads TGTGCCAGCAGCCGTCGGGTGCTCGAGGAGGAGCAGTTCTTC. Translated: CASSRRVLEEEQFF.

This clonotype was found many times. The chain employs TRBV18 and TRBJ2-1; 11 bases align to TRBD1. This CDR3 has 18 residues. Germline CDR1 and CDR2: KGHSH and LQKENI. With V trimmed by 0 bases and J by 6 bases, 10 bases remained unmatched. The CDR3 sequence is CASSPPRGQGGSSNEQFF. The CDR3 DNA follows: TGTGCCAGCTCACCACCCCGGGGACAGGGGGGGAGTAGCAATGAGCAGTTCTTC.